This T cell receptor beta chain was sequenced for a study of long-term antiretroviral therapy in people with HIV. Overall study context: The 2015 recommendation for immediate ART came about a decade after the earliest samples. Study-level results: Information on adherence to ART, viral resistance or therapy changes was unavailable. All time points showed a repertoire dominated by clones expanded before ART.

To note about this clone: The antigen remains undetermined.

This was the immunoSEQ v3.0 assay at survey level. For every sample, sequencing targeted roughly 40,000-55,000 T-cell genomes. TCRdb's copy holds only in-frame clones and misses some; the assay was immunoSEQ multiplex PCR. Counted here are tens of thousands of clones, more than 75% occurring once; the ten biggest clones make up more than 4%. The V and J ends lost 5 bases and 4 bases respectively, with 11 bases between them. The CDR3 has 12 amino acids. Germline V gene sequence: CDR1 SQVTM, CDR2 ANQGSEA. Sequencing was performed on unsorted PBMCs, taken 0.5 years after starting antiretroviral therapy. The rearrangement uses TRBV29-1 and TRBJ1-2; possible D gene TRBD1, 6 bases. The origin of this receptor is a woman in her thirties or forties with HIV. The CDR3 nucleotides are TGCAGCGTTTCACCGGGGGCCTATGGCTACACCTTC. Translating gives CSVSPGAYGYTF. Together with reference TRBV29-1 and TRBJ1-2, the CDR3 gives the full variable domain: SAVISQKPSRDICQRGTSLTIQCQVDSQVTMMFWYRQQPGQSLTLIATANQGSEATYESGFVIDKFPISRPNLTFSTLTVSNMSPEDSSIYLCSVSPGAYGYTFGSGTRLTVV.